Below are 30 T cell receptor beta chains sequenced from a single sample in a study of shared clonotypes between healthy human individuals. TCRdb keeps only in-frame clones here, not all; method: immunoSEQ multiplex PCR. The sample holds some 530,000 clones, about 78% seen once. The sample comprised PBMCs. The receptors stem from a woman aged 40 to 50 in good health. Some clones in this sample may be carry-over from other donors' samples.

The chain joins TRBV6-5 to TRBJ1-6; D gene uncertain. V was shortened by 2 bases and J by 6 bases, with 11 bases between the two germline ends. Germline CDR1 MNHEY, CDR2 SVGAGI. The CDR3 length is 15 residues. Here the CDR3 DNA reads TGTGCCAGCAGTTACAGTGGCAGGTTTAATTCACCCCTCCACTTT. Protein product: CASSYSGRFNSPLHF.

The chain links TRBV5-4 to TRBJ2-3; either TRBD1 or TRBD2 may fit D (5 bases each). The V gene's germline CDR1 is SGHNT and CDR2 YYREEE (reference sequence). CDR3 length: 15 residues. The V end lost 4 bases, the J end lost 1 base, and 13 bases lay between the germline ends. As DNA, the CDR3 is TGTGCCAGCAGCAATGGGGGTGGGGGCACAGATACGCAGTATTTT. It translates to CASSNGGGGTDTQYF.

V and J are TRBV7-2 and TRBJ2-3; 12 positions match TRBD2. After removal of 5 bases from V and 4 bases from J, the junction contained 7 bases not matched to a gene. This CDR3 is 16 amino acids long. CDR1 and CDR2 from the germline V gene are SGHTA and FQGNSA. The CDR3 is CASSPTSGSGADTQYF. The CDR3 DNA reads TGTGCCAGCAGCCCGACTAGCGGGAGCGGGGCAGATACGCAGTATTTT.

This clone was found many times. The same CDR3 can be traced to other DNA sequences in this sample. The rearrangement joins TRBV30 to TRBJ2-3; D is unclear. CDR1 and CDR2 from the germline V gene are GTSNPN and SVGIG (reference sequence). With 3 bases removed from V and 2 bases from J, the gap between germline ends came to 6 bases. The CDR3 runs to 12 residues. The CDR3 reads CAWSDSTDTQYF. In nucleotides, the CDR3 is TGTGCCTGGAGCGACTCCACAGATACGCAGTATTTT.

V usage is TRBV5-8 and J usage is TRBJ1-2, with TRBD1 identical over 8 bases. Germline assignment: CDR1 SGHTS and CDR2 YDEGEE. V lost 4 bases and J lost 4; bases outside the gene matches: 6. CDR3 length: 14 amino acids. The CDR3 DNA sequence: TGTGCCAGCAGCCTCCAGGGGGCTGCCTATGGCTACACCTTC. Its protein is CASSLQGAAYGYTF.

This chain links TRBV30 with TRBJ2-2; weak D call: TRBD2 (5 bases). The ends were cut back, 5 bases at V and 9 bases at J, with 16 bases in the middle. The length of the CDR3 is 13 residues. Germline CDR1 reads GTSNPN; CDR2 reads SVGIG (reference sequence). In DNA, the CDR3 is TGTGCCTGGGCCCTAGACGGGATACGGGAGCTGTTTTTT. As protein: CAWALDGIRELFF.

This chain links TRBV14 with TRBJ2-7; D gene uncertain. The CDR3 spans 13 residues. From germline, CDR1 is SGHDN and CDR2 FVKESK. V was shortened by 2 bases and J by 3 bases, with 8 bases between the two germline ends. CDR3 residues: CASSQLGNYEQYF. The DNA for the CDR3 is TGTGCCAGCAGCCAACTAGGAAACTACGAGCAGTACTTC.

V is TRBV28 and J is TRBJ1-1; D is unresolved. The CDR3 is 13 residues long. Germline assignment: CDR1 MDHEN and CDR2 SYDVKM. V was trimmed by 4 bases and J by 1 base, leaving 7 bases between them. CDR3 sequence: CASSSAANTEAFF. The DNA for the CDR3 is TGTGCCAGCAGTTCGGCAGCGAACACTGAAGCTTTCTTT.

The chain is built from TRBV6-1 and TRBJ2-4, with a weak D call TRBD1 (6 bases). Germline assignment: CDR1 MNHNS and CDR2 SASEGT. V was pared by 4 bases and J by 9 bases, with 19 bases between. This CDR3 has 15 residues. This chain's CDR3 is CASSGTQGRIGIQYF. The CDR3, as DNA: TGTGCCAGCAGTGGAACACAGGGACGCATAGGCATTCAGTACTTC.

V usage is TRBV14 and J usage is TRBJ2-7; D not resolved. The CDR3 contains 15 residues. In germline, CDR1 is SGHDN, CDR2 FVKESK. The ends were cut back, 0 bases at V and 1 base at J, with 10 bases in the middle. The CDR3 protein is CASSQEGVSSYEQYF. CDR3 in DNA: TGTGCCAGCAGCCAAGAGGGCGTCAGTTCCTACGAGCAGTACTTC.

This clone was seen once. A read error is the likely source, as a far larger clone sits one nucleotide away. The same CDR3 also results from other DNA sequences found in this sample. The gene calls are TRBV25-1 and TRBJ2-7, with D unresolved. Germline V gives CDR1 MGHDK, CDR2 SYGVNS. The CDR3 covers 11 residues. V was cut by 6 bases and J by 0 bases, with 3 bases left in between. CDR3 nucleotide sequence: TGTGCCAGCAGCTACTCCTACGAGCAGTACTTC. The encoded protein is CASSYSYEQYF.

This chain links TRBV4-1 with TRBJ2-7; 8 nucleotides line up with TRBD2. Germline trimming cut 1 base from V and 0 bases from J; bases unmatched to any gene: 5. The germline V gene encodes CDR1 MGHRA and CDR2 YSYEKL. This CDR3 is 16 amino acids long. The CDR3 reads CASSQGVAGSSYEQYF. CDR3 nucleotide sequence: TGCGCCAGCAGCCAAGGGGTAGCGGGGAGCTCCTACGAGCAGTACTTC.

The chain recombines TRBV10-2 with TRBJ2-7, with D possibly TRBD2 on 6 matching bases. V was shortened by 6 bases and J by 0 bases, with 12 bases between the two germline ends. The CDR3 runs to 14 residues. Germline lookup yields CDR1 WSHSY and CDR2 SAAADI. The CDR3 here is CASRGTFYSYEQYF. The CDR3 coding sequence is TGCGCCAGCAGGGGGACTTTCTACTCCTACGAGCAGTACTTC.

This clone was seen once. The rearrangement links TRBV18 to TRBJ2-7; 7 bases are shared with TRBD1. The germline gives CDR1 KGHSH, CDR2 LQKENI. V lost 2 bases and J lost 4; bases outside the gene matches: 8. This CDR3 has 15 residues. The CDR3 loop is CASSPATGDPYEQYF. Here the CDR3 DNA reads TGTGCCAGCTCACCAGCTACAGGGGACCCTTACGAGCAGTACTTC.

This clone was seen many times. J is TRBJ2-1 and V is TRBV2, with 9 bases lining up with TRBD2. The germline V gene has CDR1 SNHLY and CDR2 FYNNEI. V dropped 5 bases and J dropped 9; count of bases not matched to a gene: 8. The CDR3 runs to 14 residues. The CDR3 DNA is TGTGCCAGCAGTTTAGCGGGAGTGGGGGTTGAGCAGTTCTTC. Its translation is CASSLAGVGVEQFF.

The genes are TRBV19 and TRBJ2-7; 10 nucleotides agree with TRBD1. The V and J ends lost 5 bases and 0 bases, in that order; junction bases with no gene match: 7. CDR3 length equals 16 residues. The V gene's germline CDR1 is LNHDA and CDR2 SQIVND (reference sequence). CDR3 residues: CASSDIRTGGSYEQYF. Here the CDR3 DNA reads TGTGCCAGTAGTGACATAAGGACAGGGGGCTCCTACGAGCAGTACTTC.

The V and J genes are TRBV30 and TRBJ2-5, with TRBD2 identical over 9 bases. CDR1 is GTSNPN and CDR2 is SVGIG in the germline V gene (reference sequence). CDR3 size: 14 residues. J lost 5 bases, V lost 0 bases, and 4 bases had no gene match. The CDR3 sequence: CAWSVGLAGETQYF. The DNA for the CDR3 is TGTGCCTGGAGTGTAGGGCTAGCGGGGGAGACCCAGTACTTC.

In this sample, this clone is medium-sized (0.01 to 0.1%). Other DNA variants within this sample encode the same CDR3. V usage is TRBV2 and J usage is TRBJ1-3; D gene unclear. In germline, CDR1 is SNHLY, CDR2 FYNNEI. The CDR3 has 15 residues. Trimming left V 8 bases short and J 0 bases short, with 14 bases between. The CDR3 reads CASSSRPSSGNTIYF. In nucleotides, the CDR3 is TGTGCCAGCTCGTCCAGGCCCTCCTCTGGAAACACCATATATTTT.

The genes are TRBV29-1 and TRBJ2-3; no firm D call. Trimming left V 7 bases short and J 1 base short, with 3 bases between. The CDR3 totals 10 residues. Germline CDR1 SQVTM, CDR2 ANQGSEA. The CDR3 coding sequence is TGCAGCGCCGGCACAGATACGCAGTATTTT. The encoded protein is CSAGTDTQYF.

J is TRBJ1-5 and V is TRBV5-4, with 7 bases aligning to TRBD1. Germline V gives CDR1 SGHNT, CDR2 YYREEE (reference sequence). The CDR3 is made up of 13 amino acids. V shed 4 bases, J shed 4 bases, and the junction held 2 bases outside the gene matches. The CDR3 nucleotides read TGTGCCAGCAGCCCGGGACAGAATCAGCCCCAGCATTTT. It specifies CASSPGQNQPQHF. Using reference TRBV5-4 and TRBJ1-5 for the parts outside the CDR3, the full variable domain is ETGVTQSPTHLIKTRGQQVTLRCSSQSGHNTVSWYQQALGQGPQFIFQYYREEENGRGNFPPRFSGLQFPNYSSELNVNALELDDSALYLCASSPGQNQPQHFGDGTRLSIL.

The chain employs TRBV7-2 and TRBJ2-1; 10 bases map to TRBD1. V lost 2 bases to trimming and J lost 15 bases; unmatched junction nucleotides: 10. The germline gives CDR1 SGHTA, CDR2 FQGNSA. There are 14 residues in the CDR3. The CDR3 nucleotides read TGTGCCAGCAGCTTACCGACAGGGGGCTTTGGTCGGTTCTTC. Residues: CASSLPTGGFGRFF.

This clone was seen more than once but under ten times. The CDR3 here is CASKLTVSEEPQHF. The CDR3 DNA sequence: TGTGCCAGCAAGTTGACAGTCTCAGAGGAGCCCCAGCATTTT. The chain couples TRBV2 to TRBJ1-5; a weak D match, TRBD1 (5 bases). The germline V gene has CDR1 SNHLY and CDR2 FYNNEI. V lost 7 bases and J 8 bases, leaving 18 bases between the germline ends. There are 14 residues in the CDR3.

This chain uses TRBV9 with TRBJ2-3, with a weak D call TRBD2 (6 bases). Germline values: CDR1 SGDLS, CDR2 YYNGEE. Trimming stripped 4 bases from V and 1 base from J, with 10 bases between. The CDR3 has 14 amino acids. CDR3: CASSSSGRTDTQYF. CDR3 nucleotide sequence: TGTGCCAGCAGCAGTAGCGGTCGCACAGATACGCAGTATTTT.

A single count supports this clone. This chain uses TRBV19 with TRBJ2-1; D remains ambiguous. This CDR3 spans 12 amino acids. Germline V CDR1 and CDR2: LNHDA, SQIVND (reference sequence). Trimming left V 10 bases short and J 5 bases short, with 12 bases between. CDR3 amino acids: CATGWVDNEQFF. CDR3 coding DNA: TGTGCCACCGGATGGGTCGACAATGAGCAGTTCTTC.

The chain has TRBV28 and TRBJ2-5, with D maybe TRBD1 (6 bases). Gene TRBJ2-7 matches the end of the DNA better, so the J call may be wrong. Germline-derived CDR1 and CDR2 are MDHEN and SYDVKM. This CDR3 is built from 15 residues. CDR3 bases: TGTGCCAGCGAGCCCCCCGGGACACCCACCTACGAGCAGTACTTC. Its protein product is CASEPPGTPTYEQYF.

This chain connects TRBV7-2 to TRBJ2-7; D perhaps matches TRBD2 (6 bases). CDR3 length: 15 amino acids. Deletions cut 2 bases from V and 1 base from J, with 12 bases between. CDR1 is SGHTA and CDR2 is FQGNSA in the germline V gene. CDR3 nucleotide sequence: TGTGCCAGCAGCTTAAGTTTACTAGCATCCTACGAGCAGTACTTC. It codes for CASSLSLLASYEQYF.

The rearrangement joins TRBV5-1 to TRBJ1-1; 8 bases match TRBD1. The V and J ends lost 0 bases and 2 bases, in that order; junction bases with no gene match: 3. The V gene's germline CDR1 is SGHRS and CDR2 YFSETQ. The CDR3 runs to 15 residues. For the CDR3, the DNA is TGCGCCAGCAGCTTGGCCGCAGGGGGCAACACTGAAGCTTTCTTT. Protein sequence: CASSLAAGGNTEAFF.

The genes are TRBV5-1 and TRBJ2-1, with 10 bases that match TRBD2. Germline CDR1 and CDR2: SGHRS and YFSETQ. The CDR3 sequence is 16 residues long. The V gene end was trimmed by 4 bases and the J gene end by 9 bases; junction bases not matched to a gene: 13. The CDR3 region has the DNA TGCGCCAGCAGCCAACTAGCGGGGAGCTCTCCCACTGAGCAGTTCTTC. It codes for CASSQLAGSSPTEQFF.

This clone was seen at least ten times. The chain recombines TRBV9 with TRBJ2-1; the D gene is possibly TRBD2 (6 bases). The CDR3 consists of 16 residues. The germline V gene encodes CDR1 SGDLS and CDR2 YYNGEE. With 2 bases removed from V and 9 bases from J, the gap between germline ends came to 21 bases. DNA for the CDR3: TGTGCCAGCAGCGTCAGCGGGCGGGCCCGAATTGGTGAGCAGTTCTTC. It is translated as CASSVSGRARIGEQFF.

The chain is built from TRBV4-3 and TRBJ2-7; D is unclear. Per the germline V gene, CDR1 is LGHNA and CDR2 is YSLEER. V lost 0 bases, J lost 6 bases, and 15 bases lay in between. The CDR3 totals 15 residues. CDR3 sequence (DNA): TGCGCCAGCAGCCAAGATCCAGCGCCGCCCGCCGAGCAGTACTTC. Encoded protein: CASSQDPAPPAEQYF.